The clone carrying this T cell receptor (beta chain) has just a few counts. The data originate from a study of CD8 T cells in ankylosing spondylitis. Germline values: CDR1 MDHEN, CDR2 SYDVKM. This CDR3 contains 18 residues. The V segment lost 4 bases and the J segment 0 bases; nucleotides outside the gene matches: 12. TCRdb re-analysed the 5' RACE reads in MiXCR, keeping a single row per CDR3 protein. The table has a few hundred thousand distinct CDR3 sequences, 15% to 20% seen once; the top ten hold around 33%. V gene TRBV28 combines with J gene TRBJ2-3, with 8 positions matching TRBD2. The clonotype originates from a male donor with ankylosing spondylitis or in good health (not recorded which). Sequencing used blood, either unsorted or a sorted T cell fraction (not recorded which). Here the CDR3 reads CASSYPTLAGSSTDTQYF. CDR3 bases: TGTGCCAGCAGTTACCCTACTCTAGCGGGCTCTAGCACAGATACGCAGTATTTT.